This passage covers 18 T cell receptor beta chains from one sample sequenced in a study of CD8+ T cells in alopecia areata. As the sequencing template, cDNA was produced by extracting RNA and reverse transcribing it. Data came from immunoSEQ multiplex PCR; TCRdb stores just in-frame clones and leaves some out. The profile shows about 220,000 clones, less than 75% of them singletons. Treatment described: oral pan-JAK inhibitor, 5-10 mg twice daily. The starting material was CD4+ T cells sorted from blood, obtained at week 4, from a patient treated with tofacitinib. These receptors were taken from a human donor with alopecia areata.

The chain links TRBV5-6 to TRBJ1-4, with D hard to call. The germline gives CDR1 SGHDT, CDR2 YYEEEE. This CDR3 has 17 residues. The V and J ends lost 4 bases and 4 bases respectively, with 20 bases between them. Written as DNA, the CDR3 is TGTGCCAGCAGCCCGACCTTGGGATCTTTTAGTAATGAAAAACTGTTTTTT. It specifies CASSPTLGSFSNEKLFF.

The CDR3 here is CASSVANAGSTDTQYF. For the CDR3, the DNA is TGTGCCAGCAGCGTAGCCAATGCGGGGAGTACAGATACGCAGTATTTT. The chain is built from TRBV9 and TRBJ2-3; D perhaps matches TRBD2 (6 bases). There are 16 residues in the CDR3. Trimming shortened V by 0 bases and J by 3 bases, and 14 bases separated the two germline ends. Per the germline V gene, CDR1 is SGDLS and CDR2 is YYNGEE.

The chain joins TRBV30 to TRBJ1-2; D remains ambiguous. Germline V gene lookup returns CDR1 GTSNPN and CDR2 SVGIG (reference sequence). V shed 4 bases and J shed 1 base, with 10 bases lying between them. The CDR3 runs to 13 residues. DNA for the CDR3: TGTGCCTGGACCATCGAGCTTAACTATGGCTACACCTTC. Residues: CAWTIELNYGYTF.

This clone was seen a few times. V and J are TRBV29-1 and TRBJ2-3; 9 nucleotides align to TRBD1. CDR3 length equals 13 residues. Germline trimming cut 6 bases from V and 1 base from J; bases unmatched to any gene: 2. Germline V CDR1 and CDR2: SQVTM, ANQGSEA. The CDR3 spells CSVRQGGTDTQYF. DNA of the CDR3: TGCAGCGTCCGACAGGGGGGCACAGATACGCAGTATTTT.

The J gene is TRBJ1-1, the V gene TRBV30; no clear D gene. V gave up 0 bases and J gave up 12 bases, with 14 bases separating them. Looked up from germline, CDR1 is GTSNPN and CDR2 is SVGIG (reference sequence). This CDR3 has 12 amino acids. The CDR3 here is CAWSVRKGYTFF. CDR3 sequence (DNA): TGTGCCTGGAGTGTACGTAAAGGGTATACTTTCTTT. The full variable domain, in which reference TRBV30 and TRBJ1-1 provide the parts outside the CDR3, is SQTIHQWPATLVQPVGSPLSLECTVEGTSNPNLYWYRQAAGRGLQLLFYSVGIGQISSEVPQNLSASRPQDRQFILSSKKLLLSDSGFYLCAWSVRKGYTFFGQGTRLTVV.

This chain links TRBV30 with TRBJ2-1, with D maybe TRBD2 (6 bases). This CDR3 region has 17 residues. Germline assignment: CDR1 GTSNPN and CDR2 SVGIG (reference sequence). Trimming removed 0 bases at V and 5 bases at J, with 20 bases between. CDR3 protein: CAWSVPPWGEIDNEQFF. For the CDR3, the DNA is TGTGCCTGGAGTGTTCCCCCGTGGGGGGAGATAGACAATGAGCAGTTCTTC. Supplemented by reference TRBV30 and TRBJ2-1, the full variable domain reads SQTIHQWPATLVQPVGSPLSLECTVEGTSNPNLYWYRQAAGRGLQLLFYSVGIGQISSEVPQNLSASRPQDRQFILSSKKLLLSDSGFYLCAWSVPPWGEIDNEQFFGPGTRLTVL.

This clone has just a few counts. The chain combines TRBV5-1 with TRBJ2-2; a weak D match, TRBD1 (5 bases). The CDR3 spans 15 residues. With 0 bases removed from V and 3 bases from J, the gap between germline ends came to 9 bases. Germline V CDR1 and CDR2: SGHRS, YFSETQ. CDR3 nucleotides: TGCGCCAGCAGCTTGGCTTCACAGGACACCGGGGAGCTGTTTTTT. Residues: CASSLASQDTGELFF.

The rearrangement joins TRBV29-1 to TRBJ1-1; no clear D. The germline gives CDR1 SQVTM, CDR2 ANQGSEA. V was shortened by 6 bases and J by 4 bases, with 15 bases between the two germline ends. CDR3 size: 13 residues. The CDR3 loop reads CSVSPVLGTEAFF. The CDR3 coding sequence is TGCAGCGTCTCCCCAGTGTTGGGCACTGAAGCTTTCTTT.

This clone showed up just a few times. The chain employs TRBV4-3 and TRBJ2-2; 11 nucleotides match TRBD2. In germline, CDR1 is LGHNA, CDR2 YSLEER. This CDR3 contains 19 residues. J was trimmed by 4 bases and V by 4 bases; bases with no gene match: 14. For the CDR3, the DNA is TGCGCCAGCAGCCCAGATCTCCCTAGCGGGGGGCGGGGCACCGGGGAGCTGTTTTTT. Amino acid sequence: CASSPDLPSGGRGTGELFF.

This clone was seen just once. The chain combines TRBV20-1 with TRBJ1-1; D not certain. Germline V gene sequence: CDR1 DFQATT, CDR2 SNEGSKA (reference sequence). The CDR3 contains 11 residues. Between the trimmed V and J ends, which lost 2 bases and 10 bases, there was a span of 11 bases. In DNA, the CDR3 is TGCAGTGCTAGAATAAAGTCAGGAGCTTTCTTT. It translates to CSARIKSGAFF.

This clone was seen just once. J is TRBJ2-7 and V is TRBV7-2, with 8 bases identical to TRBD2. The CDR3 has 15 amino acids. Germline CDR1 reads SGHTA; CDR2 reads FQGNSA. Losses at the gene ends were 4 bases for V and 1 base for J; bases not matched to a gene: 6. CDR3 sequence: CASSSGRGLSYEQYF. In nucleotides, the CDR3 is TGTGCCAGCAGCTCCGGGAGGGGTCTGTCCTACGAGCAGTACTTC.

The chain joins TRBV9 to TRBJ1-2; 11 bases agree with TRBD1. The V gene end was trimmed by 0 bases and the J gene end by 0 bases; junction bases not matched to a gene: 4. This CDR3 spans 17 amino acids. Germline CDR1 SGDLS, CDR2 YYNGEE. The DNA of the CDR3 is TGTGCCAGCAGCGTAGCGGCGGACAGGGGGCCTAACTATGGCTACACCTTC. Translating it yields CASSVAADRGPNYGYTF.

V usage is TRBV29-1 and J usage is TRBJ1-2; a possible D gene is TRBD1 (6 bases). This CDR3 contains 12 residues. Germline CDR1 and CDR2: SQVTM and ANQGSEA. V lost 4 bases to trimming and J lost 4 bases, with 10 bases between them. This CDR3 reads CSVAGTSYGYTF. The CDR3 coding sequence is TGCAGCGTTGCCGGGACAAGCTATGGCTACACCTTC.

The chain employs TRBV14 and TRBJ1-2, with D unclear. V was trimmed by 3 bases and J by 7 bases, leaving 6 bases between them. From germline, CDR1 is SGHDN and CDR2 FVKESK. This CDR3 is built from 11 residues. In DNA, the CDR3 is TGTGCCAGCAGCCAGGGCAGTGGCTACACCTTC. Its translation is CASSQGSGYTF.

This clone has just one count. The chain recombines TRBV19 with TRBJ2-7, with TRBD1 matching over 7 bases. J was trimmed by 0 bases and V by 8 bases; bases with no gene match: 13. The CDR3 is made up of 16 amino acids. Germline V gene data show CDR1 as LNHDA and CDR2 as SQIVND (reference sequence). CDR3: CASRDRTGPSSYEQYF. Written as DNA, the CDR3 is TGTGCCAGTCGCGATCGGACAGGCCCGAGCTCCTACGAGCAGTACTTC.

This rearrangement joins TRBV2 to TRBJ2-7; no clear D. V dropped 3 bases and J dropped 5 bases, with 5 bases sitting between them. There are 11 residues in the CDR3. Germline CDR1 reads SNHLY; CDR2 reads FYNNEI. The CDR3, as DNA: TGTGCCAGCAGTGATGAGGACGAGCAGTACTTC. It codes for CASSDEDEQYF.

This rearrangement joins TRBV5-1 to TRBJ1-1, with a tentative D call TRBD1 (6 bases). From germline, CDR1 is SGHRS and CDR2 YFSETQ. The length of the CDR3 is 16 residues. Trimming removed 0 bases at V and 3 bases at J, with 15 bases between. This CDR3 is CASSLGSGVGDTEAFF. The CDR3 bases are TGCGCCAGCAGCTTGGGTTCAGGGGTCGGGGACACTGAAGCTTTCTTT.

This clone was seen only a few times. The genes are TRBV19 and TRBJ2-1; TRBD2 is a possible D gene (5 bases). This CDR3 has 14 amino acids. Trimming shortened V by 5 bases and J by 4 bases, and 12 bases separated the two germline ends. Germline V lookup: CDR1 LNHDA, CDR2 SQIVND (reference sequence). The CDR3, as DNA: TGTGCCAGTAGTCCCGGACGGGATTACAATGAGCAGTTCTTC. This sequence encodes CASSPGRDYNEQFF.